This entry lists 8 T cell receptor beta chains sequenced from one sample in a study of early T cells in non-severe SARS-CoV-2 infection. TCRdb reanalysed the 5' RACE reads using MiXCR and keeps one entry per CDR3 protein. Of more than 20,000 distinct CDR3 sequences in the sample, less than 5% were seen once. The sample was whole blood. Every receptor here comes from an adult who was a healthcare worker with PCR-confirmed SARS-CoV-2 infection or an uninfected control (not recorded which).

This clonotype was counted between two and nine times. This chain connects TRBV28 to TRBJ2-5; TRBD2 is a possible D gene (6 bases). The germline V gene encodes CDR1 MDHEN and CDR2 SYDVKM. There are 13 residues in the CDR3. V lost 6 bases and J 5 bases, leaving 13 bases between the germline ends. The CDR3 region has the DNA TGTGCCAGCAGCCCCGGGGAGGTGGAGACCCAGTACTTC. Amino acid sequence: CASSPGEVETQYF.

This clonotype was counted many times. J is TRBJ1-4 and V is TRBV20-1; no clear D. There are 14 residues in the CDR3. Germline-derived CDR1 and CDR2 are DFQATT and SNEGSKA (reference sequence). The V end was cut by 3 bases, the J end by 4 bases, with 12 bases between. The CDR3 here is CSARSGRLNEKLFF. The CDR3 DNA reads TGCAGTGCTAGGAGTGGACGGCTTAATGAAAAACTGTTTTTT.

The V call is TRBV7-9, the J call TRBJ2-3; TRBD2 matches at 10 bases. J lost 5 bases, V lost 5 bases, and 10 bases had no gene match. The CDR3 extends over 16 amino acids. Germline V gene data show CDR1 as SEHNR and CDR2 as FQNEAQ (reference sequence). CDR3 DNA: TGTGCCAGCAGCGGTCTAGCGGGAGTAGGGGTAGATACGCAGTATTTT. It encodes CASSGLAGVGVDTQYF.

This clonotype has at least ten counts. The chain carries TRBV20-1 and TRBJ1-2; 8 bases fit TRBD1. The CDR3 length is 14 residues. The ends lost 7 bases at V and 3 bases at J; junction bases unmatched: 10. Germline V gene lookup returns CDR1 DFQATT and CDR2 SNEGSKA (reference sequence). In DNA form, the CDR3 reads TGCAGTGTTCCCCCAGGGGGCCCCGACTATGGCTACACCTTC. Encoded protein: CSVPPGGPDYGYTF.

In this sample, this clonotype turned up many times. The chain couples TRBV7-9 to TRBJ1-1; 9 bases align to TRBD1. The CDR3 contains 16 residues. The V segment lost 7 bases and the J segment 1 base; nucleotides outside the gene matches: 10. In germline, CDR1 is SEHNR, CDR2 FQNEAQ (reference sequence). As DNA, the CDR3 is TGTGCCAGCACCCCTTGGATGGGACAGGGGAACACTGAAGCTTTCTTT. Protein product: CASTPWMGQGNTEAFF. Using reference TRBV7-9 and TRBJ1-1 for the parts outside the CDR3, the full variable domain is DTGVSQNPRHKITKRGQNVTFRCDPISEHNRLYWYRQTLGQGPEFLTYFQNEAQLEKSRLLSDRFSAERPKGSFSTLEIQRTEQGDSAMYLCASTPWMGQGNTEAFFGQGTRLTVV.

This clonotype was observed at least ten times. The V call is TRBV5-6, the J call TRBJ2-5; D perhaps matches TRBD1 (5 bases). With 2 bases removed from V and 2 bases from J, the gap between germline ends came to 13 bases. The length of the CDR3 is 15 residues. The germline gives CDR1 SGHDT, CDR2 YYEEEE. The DNA for the CDR3 is TGTGCCAGCAGCTTCTTGGGGCAGGCACAAGAGACCCAGTACTTC. It translates to CASSFLGQAQETQYF.

The chain uses TRBV5-4 and TRBJ2-3; D call uncertain. The length of the CDR3 is 14 residues. Trimming removed 4 bases from V and 2 bases from J, with 11 bases in between. Germline lookup yields CDR1 SGHNT and CDR2 YYREEE (reference sequence). The chain's CDR3 is CASSTSWNTDTQYF. The CDR3, as DNA: TGTGCCAGCAGCACCTCTTGGAACACAGATACGCAGTATTTT. The variable domain in full, completed from reference TRBV5-4 and TRBJ2-3, reads ETGVTQSPTHLIKTRGQQVTLRCSSQSGHNTVSWYQQALGQGPQFIFQYYREEENGRGNFPPRFSGLQFPNYSSELNVNALELDDSALYLCASSTSWNTDTQYFGPGTRLTVL.

By sample fraction, this clonotype is medium-sized (0.01 to 0.1%). This rearrangement joins TRBV5-8 to TRBJ2-7, with D possibly TRBD1 on 5 matching bases. V was pared by 4 bases and J by 2 bases, with 10 bases between. The length of the CDR3 is 13 residues. Germline CDR1 is SGHTS and CDR2 is YDEGEE. DNA for the CDR3: TGTGCCAGCAGCCGATCAGGGCCCTACGAGCAGTACTTC. Its translation: CASSRSGPYEQYF.